What follows are 6 T cell receptor beta chains derived from one specimen sequenced in a study of blood T cell repertoires in COVID-19. Profiling relied on immunoSEQ multiplex PCR, and the TCRdb table lists in-frame clones only, not all of them. The sample carries about 190,000 clones, around four fifths recorded once. Sample: peripheral blood. The receptors derive from a woman in her thirties or forties with acute or convalescent COVID-19.

The V gene is TRBV5-1, the J gene TRBJ2-7, with 9 nucleotides matching TRBD1. Germline CDR1 SGHRS, CDR2 YFSETQ. The CDR3 length is 14 residues. V gave up 4 bases and J gave up 3 bases; unmatched junction bases: 5. Here the CDR3 DNA reads TGCGCCAGCAGCCGGACAGGGGAGTTCTACGAGCAGTACTTC. It codes for CASSRTGEFYEQYF.

The chain carries TRBV3-1 (or the pseudogene TRBV3-2) and TRBJ2-7, with TRBD2 identical over 10 bases. V was clipped by 2 bases and J by 4 bases; unmatched bases: 5. The CDR3 extends over 15 amino acids. Germline-derived CDR1 and CDR2 are LGHDT and YNNKEL (reference sequence). This CDR3 is CASSQRLAGAYEQYF. Written as DNA, the CDR3 is TGTGCCAGCAGCCAACGGCTAGCGGGGGCTTACGAGCAGTACTTC.

DNA for the CDR3: TGTGCCAGCAGTTTTATCAACAGGGGAGGCGAGCAGTACTTC. It specifies CASSFINRGGEQYF. V gene TRBV28 combines with J gene TRBJ2-7; TRBD1 might be the D (7 bases). The germline V and J ends were trimmed by 3 bases and 6 bases, with 15 bases remaining between them. The CDR3 has 14 amino acids. CDR1 is MDHEN, CDR2 SYDVKM, per germline.

The chain carries TRBV11-3 and TRBJ1-1; 7 bases line up with TRBD1. Trimming at V came to 2 bases and at J to 5 bases, leaving 5 bases not matched to a gene. There are 14 residues in the CDR3. Germline CDR1 and CDR2: SGHNT and YENEEA. The CDR3, as DNA: TGTGCCAGCAGCTTACAGGGGGGAGCGACTGAAGCTTTCTTT. Protein: CASSLQGGATEAFF.

This sequence joins TRBV10-3 and TRBJ2-5, with 7 bases lining up with TRBD1. The CDR3 covers 15 residues. V lost 0 bases, J lost 4 bases, and 5 bases stayed unmatched. Per germline, CDR1 ENHRY and CDR2 SYGVKD. The CDR3 DNA reads TGTGCCATCAGTGAGTCTTTAGGGGGCGGAGAGACCCAGTACTTC. Translated: CAISESLGGGETQYF.

This clone came up once. The chain has TRBV18 and TRBJ2-5; the D gene is possibly TRBD1 (6 bases). The germline V gene encodes CDR1 KGHSH and CDR2 LQKENI. The CDR3 length is 14 residues. V dropped 3 bases and J dropped 3 bases, with 11 bases sitting between them. CDR3 coding DNA: TGTGCCAGCTCACCGAGGACAGCTAAAGAGACCCAGTACTTC. Protein: CASSPRTAKETQYF.